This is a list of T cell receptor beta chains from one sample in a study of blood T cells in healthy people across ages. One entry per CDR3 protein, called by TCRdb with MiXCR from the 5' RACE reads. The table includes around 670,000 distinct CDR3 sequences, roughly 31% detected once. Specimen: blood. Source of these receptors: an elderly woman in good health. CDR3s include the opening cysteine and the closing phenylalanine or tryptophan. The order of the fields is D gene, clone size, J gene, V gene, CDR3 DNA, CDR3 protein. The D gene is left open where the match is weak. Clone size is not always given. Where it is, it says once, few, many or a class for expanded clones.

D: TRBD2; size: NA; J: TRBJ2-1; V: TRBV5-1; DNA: TGCGCCAGCACGAGGAGCGGGGGGGCCTTTGTCAATGAGCAGTTCTTC; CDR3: CASTRSGGAFVNEQFF
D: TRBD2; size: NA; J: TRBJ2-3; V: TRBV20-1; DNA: TGCAGTGCTAGAGACCCGGGGGGGAGAGATGCGCAGTATTTT; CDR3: CSARDPGGRDAQYF
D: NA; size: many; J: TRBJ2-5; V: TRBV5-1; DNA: TGCGCCAGCAGCCATCAGGGTCACCAAGAGACCCAGTACTTC; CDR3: CASSHQGHQETQYF
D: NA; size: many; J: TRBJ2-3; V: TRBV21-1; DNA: TGTGCCAGCAGCAAAGCCGGGGGGGGGCGCGGCACAGATACGCAGTATTTT; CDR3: CASSKAGGGRGTDTQYF
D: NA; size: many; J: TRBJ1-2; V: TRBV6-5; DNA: TGTGCCAGCAGTTACTGGCAGGGGACATCCGGCTACACCTTC; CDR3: CASSYWQGTSGYTF
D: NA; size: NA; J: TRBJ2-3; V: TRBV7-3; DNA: TGTGCCAGCAGCCCGCAGGGTATAGATACGCAGTATTTT; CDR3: CASSPQGIDTQYF
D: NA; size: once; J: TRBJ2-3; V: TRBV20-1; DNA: TGCAGTGGGTGGTACAGCACAGATACGCAGTATTTT; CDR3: CSGWYSTDTQYF
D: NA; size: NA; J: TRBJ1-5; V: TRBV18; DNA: TGTGCCAGCTCACCACCGGCAATTAACGGGCAGCCCCAGCATTTT; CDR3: CASSPPAINGQPQHF
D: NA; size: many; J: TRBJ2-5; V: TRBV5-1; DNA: TGCGCCAGCAGCCCCGATGGACGGAGGGAGACCCAGTACTTC; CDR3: CASSPDGRRETQYF
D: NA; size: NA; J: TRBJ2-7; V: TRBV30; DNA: TGTGCCTGGAGTGTACTAGGGCTCGAGCAGTACTTC; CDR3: CAWSVLGLEQYF
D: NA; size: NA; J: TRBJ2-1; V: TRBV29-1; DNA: TGCAGCGTTGACTCCGGGACCTGGCGCCGGCATATCCTTAAGTACAATGAGCAGTTCTTC; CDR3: CSVDSGTWRRHILKYNEQFF
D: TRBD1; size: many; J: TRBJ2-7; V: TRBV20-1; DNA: TGCAGTGCTAGAGCCGGGACAGGGGTGTGGGAGCAGTACTTC; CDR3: CSARAGTGVWEQYF
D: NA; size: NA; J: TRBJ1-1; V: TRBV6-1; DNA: TGTGCCAGCAGCCGGGACTCAGGCACTGAAGCTTTCTTT; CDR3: CASSRDSGTEAFF
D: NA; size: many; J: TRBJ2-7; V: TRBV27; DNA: TGTGCCAGCAGTCAACTAGGCTTTGAGCAGTACTTC; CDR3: CASSQLGFEQYF
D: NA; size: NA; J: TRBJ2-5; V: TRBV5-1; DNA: TGCGCCAGCAGCGCCGTTCGGGGGGCACAAGAGACCCAGTACTTC; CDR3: CASSAVRGAQETQYF
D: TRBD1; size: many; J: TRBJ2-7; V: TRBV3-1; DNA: TGTGCCAGCTCCCCGGGACAGGGAGAATACGAGCAGTACTTC; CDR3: CASSPGQGEYEQYF
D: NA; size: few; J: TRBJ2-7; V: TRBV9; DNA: TGTGCCAGCAGCGTAGCGGGTTACCGCTCCTACAATGAGCAGTACTTC; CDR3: CASSVAGYRSYNEQYF
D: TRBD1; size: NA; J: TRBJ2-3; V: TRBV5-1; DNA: TGCGCCAGCAGCTTGGAGGGAATACAGGGGTTAGATACGCAGTATTTT; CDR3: CASSLEGIQGLDTQYF
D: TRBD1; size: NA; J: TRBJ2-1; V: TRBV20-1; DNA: TGCAGTGCTCCCCAGACAGGGGGCTTTCTCGGTAGTGAGCAGTTCTTC; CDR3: CSAPQTGGFLGSEQFF
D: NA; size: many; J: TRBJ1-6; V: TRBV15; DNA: TGTGCCACCAGCAGAGATCTTTTTAGACAGAGGGGTTCACCCCTCCACTTT; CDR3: CATSRDLFRQRGSPLHF
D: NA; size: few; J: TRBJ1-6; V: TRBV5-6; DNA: TGTGCCAGCAGCTTGGAAGGGGGACGGAGGAATTCACCCCTCCACTTT; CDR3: CASSLEGGRRNSPLHF
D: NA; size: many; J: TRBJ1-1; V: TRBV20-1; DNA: TGCAGTGCTCAATACAGGGTAGGGACTGAAGCTTTCTTT; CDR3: CSAQYRVGTEAFF
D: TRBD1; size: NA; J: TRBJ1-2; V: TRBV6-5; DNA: TGTGCCAGCAGTTACCGACAGGGAGGGTTGTATGGCTGCACCTTC; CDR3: CASSYRQGGLYGCTF
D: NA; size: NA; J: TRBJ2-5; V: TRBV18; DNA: TGTGCCAGCTCACCACTCCCGGGCGCGGAGACCCAGTACTTC; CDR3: CASSPLPGAETQYF
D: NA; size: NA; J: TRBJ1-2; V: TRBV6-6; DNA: TGTGCCAGCAGTTATGAAATGGGCTATGGCTACACCTTC; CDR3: CASSYEMGYGYTF
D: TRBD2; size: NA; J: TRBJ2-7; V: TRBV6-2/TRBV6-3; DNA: TGTGCCAGCAGTGTACTAGCGGGGTACTACGAGCAGTACTTC; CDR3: CASSVLAGYYEQYF
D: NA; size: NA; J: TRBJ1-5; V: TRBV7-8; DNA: TGTGCCAGCAGCTTAGTGGGGGTTCAGCCCCAGCATTTT; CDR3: CASSLVGVQPQHF
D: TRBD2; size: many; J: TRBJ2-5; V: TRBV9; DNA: TGTGCCAGCAGCGTAGCTCACGGGGGGGAGACCCAGTACTTC; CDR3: CASSVAHGGETQYF
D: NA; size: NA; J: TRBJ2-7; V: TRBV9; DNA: TGTGCCAGCAGCGTAACCGAAGGGGGCAGGGAGGCCCAGTACTTC; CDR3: CASSVTEGGREAQYF
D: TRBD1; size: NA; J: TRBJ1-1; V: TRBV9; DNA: TGTGCCAGCAGCGCAGACAGGGAAGCTGAAGCTTTCTTT; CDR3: CASSADREAEAFF
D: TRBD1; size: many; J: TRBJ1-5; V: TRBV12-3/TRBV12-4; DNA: TGTGCCAGCAGTTTAGGGGACAGGGGCATGGGCAATCAGCCCCAGCATTTT; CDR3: CASSLGDRGMGNQPQHF
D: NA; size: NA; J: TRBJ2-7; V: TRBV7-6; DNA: TGTGCCAGCGGCTTAGACGCCGCCCGGAACGAGCAGTACTTC; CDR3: CASGLDAARNEQYF
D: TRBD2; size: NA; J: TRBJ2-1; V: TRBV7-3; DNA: TGTGCCAGCAGCCTAGATCGGGGGGCCTACAATGAGCAGTTCTTC; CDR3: CASSLDRGAYNEQFF
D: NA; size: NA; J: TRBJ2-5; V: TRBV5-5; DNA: TGTGCCAGCAGCTTGTTAAGGGAGACCCGGCACTTC; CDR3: CASSLLRETRHF
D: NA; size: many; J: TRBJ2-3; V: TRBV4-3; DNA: TGCGCCAGCAGCCAAGATGAGGGAGATACGCAGTATTTT; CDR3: CASSQDEGDTQYF
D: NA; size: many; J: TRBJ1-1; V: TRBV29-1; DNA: TGCAGCGTCGCATTGGGGTTTCGCACTGAAGCTTTCTTT; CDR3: CSVALGFRTEAFF
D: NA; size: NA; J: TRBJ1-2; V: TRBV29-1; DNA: TGCAGCTCAAGTCGACCCCATGGCTACACCTTC; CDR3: CSSSRPHGYTF
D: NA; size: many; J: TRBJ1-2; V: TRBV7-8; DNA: TGTGCCAGCAGCCCAGATTACTATGGCTACACCTTC; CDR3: CASSPDYYGYTF
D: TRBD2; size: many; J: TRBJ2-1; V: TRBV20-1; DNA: TGCAGTGCTACCAACTCTAGGACTAGCGGGGGCGATGAGCAGTTCTTC; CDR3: CSATNSRTSGGDEQFF
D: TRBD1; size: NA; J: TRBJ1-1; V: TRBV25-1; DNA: TGTGCCAGCAGTGCCCCTGAGGGGGCCACCACTGAAGCTTTCTTT; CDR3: CASSAPEGATTEAFF
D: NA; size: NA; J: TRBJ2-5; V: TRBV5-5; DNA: TGTGCCAGCAGCTTTTCGACATATGATCAAGAGACCCAGTACTTC; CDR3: CASSFSTYDQETQYF
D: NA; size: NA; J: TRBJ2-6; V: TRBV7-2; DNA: TGTGCCAGCAGCACCCAGGGGCCTGGGGCCAACGTCCTGACTTTC; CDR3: CASSTQGPGANVLTF
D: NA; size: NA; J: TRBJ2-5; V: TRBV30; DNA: TGTGCCTGGGGGGGAGGCCAAGAGACCCAGTACTTC; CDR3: CAWGGGQETQYF
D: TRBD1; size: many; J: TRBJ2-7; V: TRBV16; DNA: TGTGCCAGCAGCTGGGACAGGAGTTACGAGCAGTACTTC; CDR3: CASSWDRSYEQYF
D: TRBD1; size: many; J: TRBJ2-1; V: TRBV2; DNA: TGTGCCAGCAGGAGGGACAGCTCCCACAATGAGCAGTTCTTC; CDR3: CASRRDSSHNEQFF
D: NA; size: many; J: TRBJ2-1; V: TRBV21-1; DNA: TGTGCCAGCAACGTAGCGGGGGTCGGTAATGAGCAGTTCTTC; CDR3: CASNVAGVGNEQFF
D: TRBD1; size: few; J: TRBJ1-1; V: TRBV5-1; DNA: TGCGCCAGCAGCTTGGCCACAGGGGGCAGGGGTGCCACTGAAGCTTTCTTT; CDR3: CASSLATGGRGATEAFF
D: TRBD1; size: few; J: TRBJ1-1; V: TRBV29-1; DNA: TGCAGCGTAGGGACAGGGAGGACTGAAGCTTTCTTT; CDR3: CSVGTGRTEAFF
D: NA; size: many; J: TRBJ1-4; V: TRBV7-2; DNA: TGTGCCAGCAGCTTAGGGGCCGGGGAAAAACTGTTTTTT; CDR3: CASSLGAGEKLFF
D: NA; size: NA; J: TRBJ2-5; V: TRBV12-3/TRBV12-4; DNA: TGTGCTAGCGCACCTCTCGGGGGCACCGTCCAAGAGACCCAGTACTTC; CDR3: CASAPLGGTVQETQYF